Presented here are 9 T cell receptor beta chains from one specimen sequenced in a study of T cell responses to AZD1222 COVID-19 vaccine. The protocol was immunoSEQ multiplex PCR, while the TCRdb copy is restricted to in-frame clones and leaves out a portion. The sample has over 100,000 clones, around 84% seen once. The input for sequencing was peripheral blood, taken on day 0 of AZD1222 vaccination. Receptor source: an adult in good health.

This clone was observed a handful of times. The chain joins TRBV5-6 to TRBJ1-5, with no clear D. With 4 bases removed from V and 2 bases from J, the gap between germline ends came to 13 bases. The CDR3 covers 15 residues. In germline, CDR1 is SGHDT, CDR2 YYEEEE. CDR3 DNA sequence: TGTGCCAGCAGCCCGGCTCGAGGAGGCAATCAGCCCCAGCATTTT. Translating it yields CASSPARGGNQPQHF.

The chain links TRBV7-3 to TRBJ2-2, with TRBD1 matching over 10 bases. Germline V gene lookup returns CDR1 SGHTA and CDR2 FQGTGA. This CDR3 is built from 15 residues. After removal of 6 bases from V and 5 bases from J, the junction contained 6 bases not matched to a gene. Written as DNA, the CDR3 is TGTGCCAGCAGTGGTCCGGGACAGGGGACCGGGGAGCTGTTTTTT. It specifies CASSGPGQGTGELFF. The full variable domain, its missing parts supplied by reference TRBV7-3 and TRBJ2-2, is GAGVSQTPSNKVTEKGKYVELRCDPISGHTALYWYRQSLGQGPEFLIYFQGTGAADDSGLPNDRFFAVRPEGSVSTLKIQRTERGDSAVYLCASSGPGQGTGELFFGEGSRLTVL.

J is TRBJ2-3 and V is TRBV29-1; 10 bases fit TRBD2. V was clipped by 6 bases and J by 1 base; unmatched bases: 4. This CDR3 spans 14 amino acids. CDR1 is SQVTM, CDR2 ANQGSEA, per germline. In DNA form, the CDR3 reads TGCAGCGTCATGACTAGCGGGCGCACAGATACGCAGTATTTT. Its protein is CSVMTSGRTDTQYF.

This clone was counted only a few times. The chain uses TRBV27 and TRBJ1-6, with D possibly matching TRBD1 (5 bases). The germline CDR1 and CDR2 sequences are MNHEY and SMNVEV (reference sequence). The CDR3 runs 16 residues. Trimming stripped 7 bases from V and 5 bases from J, with 18 bases between. CDR3 amino acids: CASTQKAGLHNSPLHF. As DNA, the CDR3 is TGTGCCAGCACCCAAAAGGCGGGACTTCATAATTCACCCCTCCACTTT.

The chain uses TRBV19 and TRBJ1-5, with D unresolved. Germline V gene sequence: CDR1 LNHDA, CDR2 SQIVND (reference sequence). CDR3 length: 14 amino acids. V was clipped by 6 bases and J by 6 bases, with 15 bases between them. The CDR3 is CASRKASDRQPQHF. CDR3 bases: TGTGCCAGTAGAAAGGCCAGTGACCGTCAGCCCCAGCATTTT.

V usage is TRBV5-1 and J usage is TRBJ2-1, with 7 nucleotides matching TRBD1. Trimming cost V 3 bases and J 5 bases; bases outside gene matches: 11. This CDR3 contains 16 residues. The V gene's germline CDR1 is SGHRS and CDR2 YFSETQ. CDR3 coding DNA: TGCGCCAGCAGCTCATCAGCCGGGACAGTAGACAATGAGCAGTTCTTC. Protein product: CASSSSAGTVDNEQFF.

The chain is built from TRBV18 and TRBJ2-7, with D possibly matching TRBD1 (6 bases). Germline loops: CDR1 KGHSH, CDR2 LQKENI. V dropped 2 bases and J dropped 4 bases, with 18 bases sitting between them. There are 16 residues in the CDR3. CDR3 in DNA: TGTGCCAGCTCACCAACCCCGGTGAGCAGGGGATACGAGCAGTACTTC. This gives the protein CASSPTPVSRGYEQYF.

V and J are TRBV5-1 and TRBJ2-7; possible D gene TRBD2, 6 bases. V lost 4 bases, J lost 7 bases, and 30 bases lay in between. The CDR3 sequence is 18 residues long. Germline V gene data show CDR1 as SGHRS and CDR2 as YFSETQ. This CDR3 reads CASSDPEWGIKPAGEQYF. Written as DNA, the CDR3 is TGCGCCAGCAGCGACCCCGAATGGGGAATTAAACCCGCGGGAGAGCAGTACTTC.

The chain couples TRBV5-1 to TRBJ2-5; no reliable D call. The length of the CDR3 is 11 residues. Trimming cost V 1 base and J 5 bases, with 3 bases left between them. In germline, CDR1 is SGHRS, CDR2 YFSETQ. CDR3 nucleotides: TGCGCCAGCAGCTTGTTTGAGACCCAGTACTTC. Its protein is CASSLFETQYF.